The 20 T cell receptor beta chains in this list originate from one sample, sequenced in a study of beta chain features in type 1 diabetes. TCRB transcripts that were expressed got sequenced, as all of the isolated RNA had been reverse transcribed. Sequenced by immunoSEQ multiplex PCR; TCRdb stores in-frame clones only, minus some. The sample lists fewer than 350,000 clones; less than 20% were seen once. The sequenced sample consisted of naive CD4+ T cells from blood. The receptors here all came from a woman under 30 in good health.

Of note for this clone: Other DNA sequences from this sample encode an identical CDR3 as well. This rearrangement joins TRBV5-1 to TRBJ2-1; 11 bases line up with TRBD2. J lost 5 bases, V lost 2 bases, and 3 bases had no gene match. CDR1 and CDR2 from the germline V gene are SGHRS and YFSETQ. The CDR3 contains 15 residues. CDR3 loop: CASSLLAGVNNEQFF. CDR3 nucleotide sequence: TGCGCCAGCAGCTTACTAGCGGGAGTGAACAATGAGCAGTTCTTC.

CDR3 loop: CASSLEAVNEQFF. The CDR3 DNA follows: TGTGCCAGCAGCTTAGAAGCGGTCAATGAGCAGTTCTTC. V and J are TRBV7-3 and TRBJ2-1; maybe TRBD2 (5 bases). Between the trimmed V and J ends, which lost 2 bases and 6 bases, there was a span of 8 bases. CDR3 length: 13 amino acids. The germline gives CDR1 SGHTA, CDR2 FQGTGA.

The genes are TRBV4-2 and TRBJ1-1; D might be TRBD1 (5 bases). The length of the CDR3 is 13 residues. In germline, CDR1 is LGHNA, CDR2 YNFKEQ. The germline V and J ends were trimmed by 4 bases and 5 bases, with 11 bases remaining between them. CDR3 nucleotide sequence: TGTGCCAGCAGCCGGGGGGGAAAAACTGAAGCTTTCTTT. This codes for CASSRGGKTEAFF.

This rearrangement joins TRBV4-3 to TRBJ1-2, with D possibly TRBD1 on 6 matching bases. Trimming removed 1 base at V and 0 bases at J, with 9 bases between. CDR1 is LGHNA and CDR2 is YSLEER in the germline V gene. The CDR3 has 15 amino acids. The CDR3 reads CASSQGPGANYGYTF. The CDR3 nucleotides read TGCGCCAGCAGCCAAGGTCCAGGGGCTAACTATGGCTACACCTTC.

This clone turned up a few times. The chain recombines TRBV30 with TRBJ2-1, with 10 bases lining up with TRBD2. This CDR3 region has 12 residues. V was clipped by 4 bases and J by 10 bases; unmatched bases: 4. Germline assignment: CDR1 GTSNPN and CDR2 SVGIG (reference sequence). The CDR3: CAWNLAGDEQFF. The CDR3 region has the DNA TGTGCCTGGAACCTAGCGGGGGACGAGCAGTTCTTC.

This clone was counted a few times. The gene calls are TRBV29-1 and TRBJ2-3; D is undetermined. CDR1 SQVTM and CDR2 ANQGSEA come from the germline V gene. Trimming took 6 bases from V and 6 from J, leaving 25 bases between them. This CDR3 is 16 amino acids long. CDR3 sequence reads: CSVYSLARQSTDTQYF. CDR3 DNA: TGCAGCGTCTACTCGCTTGCACGACAATCCACGGATACGCAGTATTTT.

This clone was seen a few times. This chain links TRBV7-9 with TRBJ1-1; D unclear. The CDR3 consists of 13 residues. V gave up 9 bases and J gave up 5 bases, with 16 bases separating them. Germline V gives CDR1 SEHNR, CDR2 FQNEAQ (reference sequence). As DNA, the CDR3 is TGTGCCAGTGAGGGCTATGAGGGTACTGAAGCTTTCTTT. Translating gives CASEGYEGTEAFF.

This clone was seen more than once but under ten times. The CDR3 sequence: CSVEDLSQGHYGYTF. The CDR3 nucleotides read TGCAGCGTTGAAGACTTAAGTCAGGGGCACTATGGCTACACCTTC. The J gene is TRBJ1-2, the V gene TRBV29-1; possible D gene TRBD1, 6 bases. The V gene's germline CDR1 is SQVTM and CDR2 ANQGSEA. This CDR3 is built from 15 residues. Trimming stripped 0 bases from V and 3 bases from J, with 14 bases between.

The chain recombines TRBV9 with TRBJ2-7, with 9 nucleotides matching TRBD2. Trimming removed 4 bases from V and 0 bases from J; junction bases left unmatched: 11. CDR1 and CDR2 from the germline V gene are SGDLS and YYNGEE. There are 17 residues in the CDR3. The CDR3 here is CASSPVERGDLSYEQYF. The CDR3, as DNA: TGTGCCAGCAGCCCCGTGGAGCGGGGGGATCTCTCCTACGAGCAGTACTTC.

The V gene is TRBV7-2, the J gene TRBJ1-2, with 8 bases aligning to TRBD1. With 5 bases clipped from V and 3 bases from J, the junction kept 2 bases outside the gene matches. CDR3 length equals 13 residues. In germline, CDR1 is SGHTA, CDR2 FQGNSA. CDR3 DNA sequence: TGTGCCAGCAGCCCGGACAGGGACTATGGCTACACCTTC. Translation: CASSPDRDYGYTF.

This clone showed up just a few times. The chain combines TRBV2 with TRBJ2-2; TRBD2 might be the D (6 bases). The V gene lost 8 bases and the J gene lost 1 base, with 11 bases spanning the gap. The CDR3 length is 14 residues. Germline CDR1 reads SNHLY; CDR2 reads FYNNEI. The CDR3 reads CASGGDLNTGELFF. CDR3 DNA sequence: TGTGCCAGCGGAGGGGACCTGAACACCGGGGAGCTGTTTTTT. The full variable domain, with the rest looked up from reference TRBV2 and TRBJ2-2, is EPEVTQTPSHQVTQMGQEVILRCVPISNHLYFYWYRQILGQKVEFLVSFYNNEISEKSEIFDDQFSVERPDGSNFTLKIRSTKLEDSAMYFCASGGDLNTGELFFGEGSRLTVL.

The chain uses TRBV5-4 and TRBJ1-1, with D perhaps matching TRBD1 (5 bases). The V and J ends lost 4 bases and 5 bases respectively, with 18 bases between them. The CDR3 consists of 15 residues. Per the germline V gene, CDR1 is SGHNT and CDR2 is YYREEE (reference sequence). Written as DNA, the CDR3 is TGTGCCAGCAGCGGGGGGGGACCGAGTTCGACTGAAGCTTTCTTT. Protein sequence: CASSGGGPSSTEAFF.

This clone was seen a few times. The chain carries TRBV2 and TRBJ1-5; D is possibly TRBD1 (6 bases). The CDR3 is made up of 15 amino acids. The V gene's germline CDR1 is SNHLY and CDR2 FYNNEI. Deletions cut 5 bases from V and 3 bases from J, with 14 bases between. The CDR3 sequence: CASSFDRLPNQPQHF. The CDR3 DNA reads as TGTGCCAGCAGTTTTGACAGGTTACCCAATCAGCCCCAGCATTTT.

This clone appeared a few times. For the CDR3, the DNA is TGCAGCGTGGCGGGACTAGCGGGGGGTAAGCAGTACTTC. Translating it yields CSVAGLAGGKQYF. The chain combines TRBV29-1 with TRBJ2-7; 15 positions agree with TRBD2. The trim removed 6 bases at V and 8 bases at J, leaving 5 bases unmatched. Germline lookup yields CDR1 SQVTM and CDR2 ANQGSEA. This CDR3 comprises 13 residues.

This clone turned up a few times. V is TRBV29-1 and J is TRBJ2-2, with 7 bases that match TRBD1. In germline, CDR1 is SQVTM, CDR2 ANQGSEA. The CDR3 contains 13 residues. The V and J ends lost 6 bases and 4 bases, in that order; junction bases with no gene match: 5. CDR3 DNA sequence: TGCAGCGTCCACAGGGGCGGCACCGGGGAGCTGTTTTTT. Its protein is CSVHRGGTGELFF.

This clone has just a few counts. Distinct nucleotide sequences in the sample also encode this CDR3. V and J are TRBV18 and TRBJ2-5, with a possible D match to TRBD2 (5 bases). The CDR3 has 12 residues. The V gene lost 3 bases and the J gene lost 4 bases, with 6 bases spanning the gap. Germline CDR1 reads KGHSH; CDR2 reads LQKENI. In DNA form, the CDR3 reads TGTGCCAGCTCACCGGGGAGAGAGACCCAGTACTTC. Translating it yields CASSPGRETQYF.

The chain joins TRBV20-1 to TRBJ2-1, with 9 nucleotides matching TRBD2. Trimming removed 5 bases from V and 12 bases from J; junction bases left unmatched: 5. In germline, CDR1 is DFQATT, CDR2 SNEGSKA (reference sequence). The CDR3 loop spans 11 amino acids. The CDR3 nucleotides are TGCAGTGCTCGGACTAGCGTCGCGCAGTTCTTC. Its protein is CSARTSVAQFF.

V gene TRBV18 combines with J gene TRBJ1-5; TRBD1 aligns across 7 bases. CDR3 size: 14 residues. The germline CDR1 and CDR2 sequences are KGHSH and LQKENI. The J segment lost 5 bases and the V segment lost 3 bases, leaving 4 bases of the junction unmatched. The CDR3 sequence: CASSPADRDQPQHF. The CDR3 bases are TGTGCCAGCTCACCGGCAGACAGGGATCAGCCCCAGCATTTT.

V is TRBV7-9 and J is TRBJ2-7; 7 nucleotides agree with TRBD2. Looked up from germline, CDR1 is SEHNR and CDR2 is FQNEAQ (reference sequence). The V gene end was trimmed by 3 bases and the J gene end by 3 bases; junction bases not matched to a gene: 11. The CDR3 has 16 amino acids. The CDR3 reads CASSFSGGGRVYEQYF. The CDR3, as DNA: TGTGCCAGCAGCTTCTCCGGTGGAGGGAGGGTCTACGAGCAGTACTTC.

The chain has TRBV29-1 and TRBJ1-5, with TRBD1 identical over 7 bases. V lost 6 bases, J lost 3 bases, and 11 bases stayed unmatched. Germline V gene sequence: CDR1 SQVTM, CDR2 ANQGSEA. This CDR3 comprises 15 residues. CDR3 nucleotides: TGCAGCGTAGCCACTACAGGGGATCCCAATCAGCCCCAGCATTTT. As protein: CSVATTGDPNQPQHF.